These 24 T cell receptor beta chains share one sample of origin, sequenced in a study of ipilimumab plus nivolumab after autologous stem cell transplantation. TCRdb's copy holds only in-frame clones and misses some; the assay was immunoSEQ multiplex PCR. The profile covers roughly 10,000 clones, with around 73% appearing a single time and around 8% taken by the ten largest. The sequenced sample was PBMCs, obtained in a trial of ipilimumab plus nivolumab as post-transplant consolidation. Receptors were obtained from a male donor with diffuse large B-cell lymphoma.

This chain connects TRBV7-2 to TRBJ1-5, with 8 bases lining up with TRBD1. CDR3 length: 15 amino acids. V was clipped by 3 bases and J by 7 bases; unmatched bases: 8. Germline V lookup: CDR1 SGHTA, CDR2 FQGNSA. The CDR3 sequence is CASSLSRDRKQPQHF. DNA of the CDR3: TGTGCCAGCAGCTTGTCCCGGGACAGGAAACAGCCCCAGCATTTT.

This clone occurred once. The chain couples TRBV11-1 to TRBJ2-1; D not resolved. Trimming stripped 1 base from V and 8 bases from J, with 18 bases between. CDR3 size: 16 residues. Germline values: CDR1 SGHAT, CDR2 FQDESV (reference sequence). The CDR3 nucleotides are TGTGCCAGCAGCTTAGGGGTAGGAGTAGTCCACGATGAGCAGTTCTTC. Residues: CASSLGVGVVHDEQFF.

V usage is TRBV4-2 and J usage is TRBJ2-1; 7 bases are shared with TRBD2. The CDR3 loop spans 15 amino acids. Germline lookup yields CDR1 LGHNA and CDR2 YNFKEQ. V lost 0 bases to trimming and J lost 6 bases; unmatched junction nucleotides: 5. In DNA form, the CDR3 reads TGTGCCAGCAGCCAAGATTGGGAGGGTAGCAATGAGCAGTTCTTC. Translating it yields CASSQDWEGSNEQFF.

The chain couples TRBV5-1 to TRBJ2-1; D is unclear. Germline CDR1 reads SGHRS; CDR2 reads YFSETQ. This CDR3 region has 16 residues. The V end lost 6 bases, the J end lost 0 bases, and 16 bases lay between the germline ends. The CDR3 loop reads CASTPLPQSSYNEQFF. The DNA of the CDR3 is TGCGCCAGCACCCCACTGCCCCAATCCTCCTACAATGAGCAGTTCTTC.

The chain uses TRBV2 and TRBJ2-5, with 8 positions matching TRBD1. The germline V gene has CDR1 SNHLY and CDR2 FYNNEI. Germline trimming cut 7 bases from V and 4 bases from J; bases unmatched to any gene: 5. The CDR3 totals 13 residues. CDR3 coding DNA: TGTGCCAGCAACGGACAGGGCGGAGAGACCCAGTACTTC. It yields the protein CASNGQGGETQYF.

This chain connects TRBV19 to TRBJ2-7; no clear D. Looked up from germline, CDR1 is LNHDA and CDR2 is SQIVND (reference sequence). The CDR3 covers 13 residues. V lost 6 bases and J lost 3, with 12 bases in between. CDR3 amino acids: CASRSGENYEQYF. The CDR3 DNA reads TGTGCCAGTAGGTCTGGGGAAAACTACGAGCAGTACTTC.

This clone was detected once. The rearrangement links TRBV28 to TRBJ2-2; TRBD1 aligns across 7 bases. Germline V lookup: CDR1 MDHEN, CDR2 SYDVKM. This CDR3 spans 14 amino acids. V was clipped by 4 bases and J by 6 bases; unmatched bases: 5. CDR3 region: CASSSTGWPGELFF. The CDR3 DNA is TGTGCCAGCAGTTCGACAGGGTGGCCCGGGGAGCTGTTTTTT.

V is TRBV12-2 and J is TRBJ1-1; the listed D gene, TRBD1, was not tested against the DNA. TRBV12-2 is reported as a pseudogene. CDR3 length: 18 amino acids. Written as DNA, the CDR3 is TGTGCAAGTCGCTTAGTTCAGGAAAGGTACAGGGAGAACACTGAAGCTTTCTTT. It translates to CASRLVQERYRENTEAFF.

The chain joins TRBV4-3 to TRBJ2-1; D gene ambiguous. The CDR3 is made up of 13 amino acids. V lost 0 bases to trimming and J lost 9 bases, with 9 bases between them. Germline V lookup: CDR1 LGHNA, CDR2 YSLEER. This chain's CDR3 is CASSQESSGEQFF. DNA of the CDR3: TGCGCCAGCAGCCAAGAAAGTTCAGGTGAGCAGTTCTTC.

This chain uses TRBV5-1 with TRBJ2-1, with D possibly matching TRBD1 (9 bases). Trimming pared 4 bases from V and 10 bases from J, leaving 21 bases between. CDR3 length: 15 residues. Germline CDR1 is SGHRS and CDR2 is YFSETQ. The CDR3 spells CASSPGQGRGVEQFF. As DNA, the CDR3 is TGCGCCAGCAGCCCAGGACAGGGGCGGGGGGTCGAGCAGTTCTTC.

The V call is TRBV5-1, the J call TRBJ1-1; weak D call: TRBD1 (6 bases). Germline V lookup: CDR1 SGHRS, CDR2 YFSETQ. The CDR3 consists of 18 residues. V was cut by 3 bases and J by 4 bases, with 25 bases left in between. CDR3 in amino acids: CASSSLSGTLYGGTEAFF. Written as DNA, the CDR3 is TGCGCCAGCAGCTCACTATCCGGGACACTCTATGGTGGCACTGAAGCTTTCTTT.

The J gene is TRBJ1-3, the V gene TRBV10-2; D is possibly TRBD1 (5 bases). The ends were cut back, 6 bases at V and 0 bases at J, with 12 bases in the middle. The CDR3 has 15 amino acids. Per the germline V gene, CDR1 is WSHSY and CDR2 is SAAADI. CDR3 DNA sequence: TGCGCCAGCAGACAAATCGGGGGCTCTGGAAACACCATATATTTT. Its translation: CASRQIGGSGNTIYF.

This clone was picked up a small number of times. V gene TRBV18 combines with J gene TRBJ2-5; D is possibly TRBD2 (6 bases). The CDR3 totals 13 residues. V was shortened by 3 bases and J by 3 bases, with 8 bases between the two germline ends. From germline, CDR1 is KGHSH and CDR2 LQKENI. The CDR3 is CASSPGGEETQYF. Here the CDR3 DNA reads TGTGCCAGCTCACCCGGGGGAGAAGAGACCCAGTACTTC.

This clone was observed a single time. The chain uses TRBV19 and TRBJ2-2, with 8 nucleotides matching TRBD1. The CDR3 is 18 residues long. J lost 4 bases, V lost 2 bases, and 12 bases had no gene match. Germline V gene lookup returns CDR1 LNHDA and CDR2 SQIVND (reference sequence). CDR3 protein: CASSILLQGARGTGELFF. CDR3 coding DNA: TGTGCCAGTAGTATACTTCTGCAGGGGGCGCGCGGCACCGGGGAGCTGTTTTTT.

The gene calls are TRBV7-9 and TRBJ2-1; D call uncertain. Trimming left V 5 bases short and J 10 bases short, with 15 bases between. This CDR3 is built from 13 residues. Germline loops: CDR1 SEHNR, CDR2 FQNEAQ (reference sequence). The DNA of the CDR3 is TGTGCCAGCAGCCGCTTCCTTCAGGAAGAGCAGTTCTTC. Amino acid sequence: CASSRFLQEEQFF. Using reference TRBV7-9 and TRBJ2-1 for the parts outside the CDR3, the full variable domain is DTGVSQNPRHKITKRGQNVTFRCDPISEHNRLYWYRQTLGQGPEFLTYFQNEAQLEKSRLLSDRFSAERPKGSFSTLEIQRTEQGDSAMYLCASSRFLQEEQFFGPGTRLTVL.

The genes are TRBV9 and TRBJ2-3; D perhaps matches TRBD2 (5 bases). The CDR3 sequence is 15 residues long. The ends were cut back, 3 bases at V and 9 bases at J, with 20 bases in the middle. From germline, CDR1 is SGDLS and CDR2 YYNGEE. The CDR3: CASSAKVSPGNTQYF. The CDR3 DNA reads as TGTGCCAGCAGCGCCAAAGTGTCGCCGGGGAACACGCAGTATTTT.

The chain has TRBV5-6 and TRBJ2-2, with D possibly TRBD1 on 5 matching bases. CDR1 and CDR2 from the germline V gene are SGHDT and YYEEEE. Trimming stripped 5 bases from V and 0 bases from J, with 14 bases between. This CDR3 is 16 amino acids long. As DNA, the CDR3 is TGTGCCAGCAGGGACACGAGCCTAGCGAACACCGGGGAGCTGTTTTTT. It codes for CASRDTSLANTGELFF.

The chain joins TRBV2 to TRBJ1-1, with a weak D call TRBD1 (5 bases). Trimming shortened V by 1 base and J by 3 bases, and 12 bases separated the two germline ends. The V gene's germline CDR1 is SNHLY and CDR2 FYNNEI. The CDR3 is made up of 15 amino acids. CDR3 loop: CASSEESRVDTEAFF. Written as DNA, the CDR3 is TGTGCCAGCAGTGAAGAGAGCAGGGTGGACACTGAAGCTTTCTTT.

The chain couples TRBV7-2 to TRBJ2-2, with 7 positions matching TRBD2. Germline CDR1 SGHTA, CDR2 FQGNSA. CDR3 size: 16 residues. V lost 2 bases and J lost 4; bases outside the gene matches: 7. CDR3 region: CASSLSSSSGTGELFF. The CDR3 bases are TGTGCCAGCAGCTTAAGTTCTTCTAGCGGCACCGGGGAGCTGTTTTTT.

This clone has just a few counts. Written as DNA, the CDR3 is TGCGCCAGCAGCTTGCAACCCGGGGGGGCCAGCACCGGGGAGCTGTTTTTT. It encodes CASSLQPGGASTGELFF. V usage is TRBV5-1 and J usage is TRBJ2-2; 8 bases align to TRBD2. Germline V gene data show CDR1 as SGHRS and CDR2 as YFSETQ. This CDR3 comprises 17 residues. Germline trimming cut 1 base from V and 4 bases from J; bases unmatched to any gene: 9.

This chain links TRBV5-4 with TRBJ1-5; D perhaps matches TRBD1 (5 bases). CDR3 length equals 15 residues. V lost 4 bases and J 2 bases, leaving 13 bases between the germline ends. Germline V lookup: CDR1 SGHNT, CDR2 YYREEE (reference sequence). The CDR3, as DNA: TGTGCCAGCAGCGTCGACGGAGGGGGCAATCAGCCCCAGCATTTT. Amino acids: CASSVDGGGNQPQHF.

The CDR3 region is CASKNYEQYF. Written as DNA, the CDR3 is TGTGCCAGCAAAAACTACGAGCAGTACTTC. The chain links TRBV9 to TRBJ2-7; D unclear. The length of the CDR3 is 10 residues. V was pared by 6 bases and J by 3 bases, with 4 bases between. Looked up from germline, CDR1 is SGDLS and CDR2 is YYNGEE. The full variable domain, with the rest looked up from reference TRBV9 and TRBJ2-7, is DSGVTQTPKHLITATGQRVTLRCSPRSGDLSVYWYQQSLDQGLQFLIQYYNGEERAKGNILERFSAQQFPDLHSELNLSSLELGDSALYFCASKNYEQYFGPGTRLTVT.

The chain employs TRBV4-2 and TRBJ1-2; unclear D gene. The germline CDR1 and CDR2 sequences are LGHNA and YNFKEQ. This CDR3 comprises 14 residues. Trimming shortened V by 0 bases and J by 8 bases, and 13 bases separated the two germline ends. The CDR3 reads CASSQDESGGGYTF. CDR3 coding DNA: TGTGCCAGCAGCCAAGATGAGTCAGGAGGAGGCTACACCTTC.

This clone was seen only a few times. This chain joins TRBV18 and TRBJ1-6; a weak D match, TRBD1 (5 bases). The CDR3 spans 14 residues. Looked up from germline, CDR1 is KGHSH and CDR2 is LQKENI. The V and J ends lost 2 bases and 9 bases respectively, with 11 bases between them. Here the CDR3 DNA reads TGTGCCAGCTCACCAGGCAGGGTGGGTTCACCCCTCCACTTT. It encodes CASSPGRVGSPLHF.